Listed here are 12 T cell receptor beta chains from one sample, sequenced in a study of vaccination effects on CD4 cells after COVID-19. Their recognized antigens are unknown. Here immunoSEQ multiplex PCR was the method, and the copy in TCRdb shows in-frame clones only, minus some. The sample includes 50,000 to 65,000 clones, 75% to 90% of them seen just once. Pools of viral peptides were used by the ViraFEST assay to expand antigen-specific CD4+ T cells ahead of sequencing. The authors isolated CD4+ T cells after 9 to 10 days of culture. The specimen comprised CD4+ T cells from PBMCs cultured with HCoV-229E spike peptides, sampled before COVID-19 vaccination. Every receptor here comes from a human donor who received a COVID-19 vaccine.

In nucleotides, the CDR3 is TGTGCCAGCAATCGGGACGTCACCTACAATGAGCAGTTCTTC. It encodes CASNRDVTYNEQFF. The rearrangement links TRBV9 to TRBJ2-1; the D gene could be TRBD1 or TRBD2 (5 bases each). There are 14 residues in the CDR3. Trimming cost V 6 bases and J 2 bases, with 12 bases left between them. Germline CDR1 SGDLS, CDR2 YYNGEE.

The V and J genes are TRBV24-1 and TRBJ2-5; D is unclear. Germline V gives CDR1 KGHDR, CDR2 SFDVKD. The V and J ends lost 9 bases and 13 bases respectively, with 14 bases between them. This CDR3 is built from 10 residues. In nucleotides, the CDR3 is TGTGCCACCCGACGGGCCCCGCTGTACTTC. Translated: CATRRAPLYF.

J is TRBJ2-2 and V is TRBV18; TRBD2 aligns across 7 bases. CDR3 length: 16 residues. V lost 3 bases, J lost 1 base, and 5 bases stayed unmatched. In germline, CDR1 is KGHSH, CDR2 LQKENI. CDR3 nucleotide sequence: TGTGCCAGCTCACCCTTCGCTAGCGGGAACACCGGGGAGCTGTTTTTT. It is translated as CASSPFASGNTGELFF.

The chain is built from TRBV6-5 and TRBJ2-5, with D perhaps TRBD2 (6 bases). Looked up from germline, CDR1 is MNHEY and CDR2 is SVGAGI. The CDR3 spans 15 residues. Between the trimmed V and J ends, which lost 0 bases and 5 bases, there was a span of 13 bases. The CDR3 here is CASSYSRGAWETQYF. CDR3 in DNA: TGTGCCAGCAGTTACTCTCGCGGGGCCTGGGAGACCCAGTACTTC.

The V and J genes are TRBV7-2 and TRBJ2-1; D gene unclear. The CDR3 is 13 amino acids. V was pared by 8 bases and J by 3 bases, with 11 bases between. Per germline, CDR1 SGHTA and CDR2 FQGNSA. CDR3 amino acids: CASDIGYYNEQFF. As DNA, the CDR3 is TGTGCCAGCGATATAGGGTACTACAATGAGCAGTTCTTC. Filled out from reference TRBV7-2 and TRBJ2-1, the complete variable domain reads GAGVSQSPSNKVTEKGKDVELRCDPISGHTALYWYRQSLGQGLEFLIYFQGNSAPDKSGLPSDRFSAERTGGSVSTLTIQRTQQEDSAVYLCASDIGYYNEQFFGPGTRLTVL.

This rearrangement joins TRBV7-2 to TRBJ2-4; 9 bases are shared with TRBD2. Germline trimming cut 2 bases from V and 6 bases from J; bases unmatched to any gene: 8. Germline lookup yields CDR1 SGHTA and CDR2 FQGNSA. This CDR3 comprises 16 residues. CDR3 loop: CASSLHIAGVGNIQYF. DNA for the CDR3: TGTGCCAGCAGCTTACACATAGCGGGGGTGGGAAACATTCAGTACTTC.

The chain couples TRBV27 to TRBJ2-2, with D uncertain. V was trimmed by 6 bases and J by 0 bases, leaving 11 bases between them. The CDR3 totals 15 residues. CDR1 MNHEY and CDR2 SMNVEV come from the germline V gene (reference sequence). CDR3 protein: CASSFGLANTGELFF. The CDR3 DNA follows: TGTGCCAGCAGCTTCGGGCTCGCGAACACCGGGGAGCTGTTTTTT.

The genes are TRBV5-1 and TRBJ1-1, with no clear D. Germline V gene data show CDR1 as SGHRS and CDR2 as YFSETQ. Trimming shortened V by 2 bases and J by 3 bases, and 8 bases separated the two germline ends. This CDR3 is built from 13 residues. The CDR3 region is CASSFDGYTEAFF. CDR3 sequence (DNA): TGCGCCAGCAGCTTTGACGGTTACACTGAAGCTTTCTTT.

There are a few counts of this clone. The rearrangement joins TRBV7-8 to TRBJ1-3; TRBD1 aligns across 8 bases. Losses at the gene ends were 3 bases for V and 2 bases for J; bases not matched to a gene: 6. The germline CDR1 and CDR2 sequences are SGHVS and FQNEAQ. This CDR3 region has 16 residues. CDR3 protein: CASSFAGGEAGNTIYF. For the CDR3, the DNA is TGTGCCAGCAGCTTTGCAGGGGGCGAAGCTGGAAACACCATATATTTT.

The CDR3 spells CASGEGGSQPQHF. In nucleotides, the CDR3 is TGTGCCAGTGGAGAAGGGGGTAGTCAGCCCCAGCATTTT. The V gene is TRBV19, the J gene TRBJ1-5; D may be TRBD1 (6 bases). This CDR3 contains 13 residues. V shed 8 bases and J shed 6 bases, with 14 bases lying between them. Germline V gene lookup returns CDR1 LNHDA and CDR2 SQIVND (reference sequence).

The chain employs TRBV10-2 and TRBJ2-7; tentatively, D is TRBD2 (6 bases). The V end was cut by 0 bases, the J end by 12 bases, with 15 bases between. The CDR3 is made up of 13 amino acids. Germline CDR1 and CDR2: WSHSY and SAAADI. The CDR3: CASSESGGRAGYV. The CDR3 DNA is TGCGCCAGCAGTGAGTCCGGCGGCCGAGCGGGGTACGTC.

The genes are TRBV6-5 and TRBJ1-1; D possibly corresponds to TRBD1 (5 bases). V lost 4 bases and J 4 bases, leaving 10 bases between the germline ends. The CDR3 is 13 residues long. Germline CDR1 and CDR2: MNHEY and SVGAGI. This CDR3 is CASSSLGATEAFF. The CDR3 DNA is TGTGCCAGCAGTTCGTTAGGGGCCACTGAAGCTTTCTTT.